Below, 26 T cell receptor beta chains from the same sample are listed, as sequenced in a study of T cells and Merkel cell carcinoma outcomes. Clones were sequenced by immunoSEQ multiplex PCR, and TCRdb holds only the in-frame ones, with some missing. In the table there are 9,000 to 15,000 clones, over 95% of which are singletons. Source material: tumor tissue from Merkel cell carcinoma. These receptor sequences come from a human donor with Merkel cell carcinoma.

This CDR3 is CASSLTSGRASETQYF. The CDR3 DNA reads TGTGCCAGCAGCCTTACTAGCGGGAGGGCTTCGGAGACCCAGTACTTC. This rearrangement joins TRBV11-3 to TRBJ2-5; TRBD2 matches at 13 bases. J lost 5 bases, V lost 5 bases, and 8 bases had no gene match. CDR3 length: 16 residues. Germline values: CDR1 SGHNT, CDR2 YENEEA.

This chain links TRBV18 with TRBJ2-2, with D hard to call. TRBJ1-3 explains the end of the DNA better; the J call may be wrong. Per germline, CDR1 KGHSH and CDR2 LQKENI. The CDR3 covers 16 residues. CDR3 residues: CASSPNKRLSGNTIYF. CDR3 coding DNA: TGTGCCAGCTCACCCAACAAGCGACTCTCTGGAAACACCATATATTTT.

The chain carries TRBV2 and TRBJ1-1; D is ambiguous. Germline loops: CDR1 SNHLY, CDR2 FYNNEI. V was cut by 6 bases and J by 1 base, with 9 bases left in between. The CDR3 totals 13 residues. The CDR3 protein is CASRFRGNTEAFF. DNA of the CDR3: TGTGCCAGCAGATTCCGGGGGAACACTGAAGCTTTCTTT.

V and J are TRBV9 and TRBJ2-5, with D perhaps matching TRBD1 or TRBD2 (6 bases each). CDR3 length: 13 amino acids. Germline CDR1 reads SGDLS; CDR2 reads YYNGEE. V was trimmed by 0 bases and J by 5 bases, leaving 8 bases between them. CDR3 nucleotides: TGTGCCAGCAGCGTAGCGGGGGCTGAGACCCAGTACTTC. Its protein product is CASSVAGAETQYF.

This CDR3 is CASRTGDSYGYTF. CDR3 DNA: TGTGCCAGCAGAACAGGGGACAGCTATGGCTACACCTTC. The V gene is TRBV28, the J gene TRBJ1-2, with TRBD1 matching over 7 bases. CDR1 and CDR2 (germline): MDHEN, SYDVKM. The CDR3 covers 13 residues. The ends lost 6 bases at V and 4 bases at J; junction bases unmatched: 5.

The chain carries TRBV5-1 and TRBJ2-3, with TRBD2 matching 11 bases. V lost 0 bases, J lost 8 bases, and 11 bases stayed unmatched. Germline lookup yields CDR1 SGHRS and CDR2 YFSETQ. The CDR3 sequence is 17 residues long. The CDR3 DNA sequence: TGCGCCAGCAGCTTGGAGCTAGCGGGAGGCCTCGGTGGTACGCAGTATTTT. This encodes CASSLELAGGLGGTQYF. The whole variable domain, filled in from reference TRBV5-1 and TRBJ2-3, reads KAGVTQTPRYLIKTRGQQVTLSCSPISGHRSVSWYQQTPGQGLQFLFEYFSETQRNKGNFPGRFSGRQFSNSRSEMNVSTLELGDSALYLCASSLELAGGLGGTQYFGPGTRLTVL.

The rearrangement uses TRBV2 and TRBJ2-2; no clear D. The CDR3 sequence is 14 residues long. V lost 5 bases, J lost 0 bases, and 7 bases lay in between. CDR1 and CDR2 (germline): SNHLY, FYNNEI. CDR3 region: CASSPSTNTGELFF. DNA of the CDR3: TGTGCCAGCAGTCCGAGTACGAACACCGGGGAGCTGTTTTTT.

In this sample, this clone turned up once. V gene TRBV27 combines with J gene TRBJ2-1; D gene ambiguous. Germline CDR1 and CDR2: MNHEY and SMNVEV (reference sequence). Trimming took 6 bases from V and 4 from J, leaving 7 bases between them. This CDR3 region has 12 residues. CDR3 sequence reads: CASRTLYNEQFF. CDR3 DNA: TGTGCCAGCAGGACATTATACAATGAGCAGTTCTTC.

This clone was found once. This chain links TRBV9 with TRBJ1-1; D is unresolved. The length of the CDR3 is 13 residues. Germline V gene sequence: CDR1 SGDLS, CDR2 YYNGEE. V was clipped by 2 bases and J by 1 base, with 6 bases between them. This CDR3 is CASSVKQNTEAFF. CDR3 sequence (DNA): TGTGCCAGCAGCGTCAAACAGAACACTGAAGCTTTCTTT.

The rearrangement links TRBV18 to TRBJ2-3; tentatively, D is TRBD2 (5 bases). V was pared by 0 bases and J by 2 bases, with 12 bases between. The CDR3 has 16 residues. In germline, CDR1 is KGHSH, CDR2 LQKENI. The CDR3 is CASSPPGGQITDTQYF. DNA of the CDR3: TGTGCCAGCTCACCACCAGGAGGCCAGATCACAGATACGCAGTATTTT.

The V gene is TRBV7-2, the J gene TRBJ2-7; 7 bases are a match to TRBD2. Germline V gene data show CDR1 as SGHTA and CDR2 as FQGNSA. This CDR3 comprises 17 residues. V lost 1 base, J lost 4 bases, and 13 bases stayed unmatched. The CDR3 DNA is TGTGCCAGCAGCTTAGTGGCCTGGGGCGGGAGTAGGTACGAGCAGTACTTC. Amino acid sequence: CASSLVAWGGSRYEQYF.

The chain carries TRBV4-2 and TRBJ1-1; the D is unclear. CDR3 length equals 13 residues. Deletions cut 4 bases from V and 0 bases from J, with 6 bases between. Germline V CDR1 and CDR2: LGHNA, YNFKEQ. In nucleotides, the CDR3 is TGTGCCAGCAGCCGTACATTGAACACTGAAGCTTTCTTT. It translates to CASSRTLNTEAFF.

This chain uses TRBV2 with TRBJ2-6, with D unresolved. Trimming cost V 9 bases and J 0 bases, with 12 bases left between them. Germline values: CDR1 SNHLY, CDR2 FYNNEI. This CDR3 contains 15 residues. CDR3 nucleotide sequence: TGTGCCAGACTTCAAACACCCTCTGGGGCCAACGTCCTGACTTTC. Encoded protein: CARLQTPSGANVLTF. The full variable domain, with the rest looked up from reference TRBV2 and TRBJ2-6, is EPEVTQTPSHQVTQMGQEVILRCVPISNHLYFYWYRQILGQKVEFLVSFYNNEISEKSEIFDDQFSVERPDGSNFTLKIRSTKLEDSAMYFCARLQTPSGANVLTFGAGSRLTVL.

The chain employs TRBV27 and TRBJ2-7, with D uncertain. The CDR3 covers 12 residues. The V and J ends lost 7 bases and 6 bases respectively, with 13 bases between them. Germline loops: CDR1 MNHEY, CDR2 SMNVEV (reference sequence). The CDR3 loop reads CASTAPSSEQYF. The DNA for the CDR3 is TGTGCCAGCACCGCCCCGAGTAGCGAGCAGTACTTC.

The chain is built from TRBV7-2 and TRBJ2-5; 9 bases map to TRBD1. The V gene end was trimmed by 4 bases and the J gene end by 3 bases; junction bases not matched to a gene: 6. There are 15 residues in the CDR3. The germline CDR1 and CDR2 sequences are SGHTA and FQGNSA. The chain's CDR3 is CASSSPDRGKETQYF. The DNA of the CDR3 is TGTGCCAGCAGCTCACCGGACAGGGGAAAAGAGACCCAGTACTTC.

This chain links TRBV11-2 with TRBJ1-2; D possibly corresponds to TRBD1 (5 bases). This CDR3 has 13 amino acids. From germline, CDR1 is SGHAT and CDR2 FQNNGV. V was pared by 5 bases and J by 6 bases, with 13 bases between. CDR3 loop: CASSPPGLNGYTF. CDR3 nucleotides: TGTGCCAGCAGCCCACCGGGGCTAAATGGCTACACCTTC.

The CDR3 sequence: CASSFGQGEAFF. The DNA for the CDR3 is TGTGCCAGCAGCTTCGGACAGGGTGAAGCTTTCTTT. V and J are TRBV7-3 and TRBJ1-1, with 8 bases that match TRBD1. Unmatched junction bases numbered 1, after V lost 3 bases and J lost 7 bases. The CDR3 loop spans 12 amino acids. Germline CDR1 is SGHTA and CDR2 is FQGTGA.

The chain is built from TRBV7-2 and TRBJ2-3; D remains ambiguous. Germline CDR1 and CDR2: SGHTA and FQGNSA. Trimming shortened V by 5 bases and J by 5 bases, and 11 bases separated the two germline ends. The CDR3 consists of 13 residues. CDR3 DNA sequence: TGTGCCAGCAGCCCTATTAGGAGAGATACGCAGTATTTT. Its translation is CASSPIRRDTQYF.

This chain links TRBV5-1 with TRBJ2-1; no definite D call. This CDR3 contains 15 residues. Germline V gives CDR1 SGHRS, CDR2 YFSETQ. V was clipped by 4 bases and J by 11 bases, with 22 bases between them. The CDR3 is CASSPSSGPPRQQFF. DNA of the CDR3: TGCGCCAGCAGCCCGAGTTCCGGGCCCCCTCGCCAGCAGTTCTTC.

The V and J genes are TRBV11-3 and TRBJ2-1; 7 nucleotides align to TRBD1. J gave up 4 bases and V 7 bases, and 7 bases lay outside the gene matches. The CDR3 spans 14 residues. The germline V gene encodes CDR1 SGHNT and CDR2 YENEEA. The CDR3 sequence: CASTPRDRYNEQFF. CDR3 DNA: TGTGCCAGCACCCCGAGGGACAGATACAATGAGCAGTTCTTC.

The V gene is TRBV27, the J gene TRBJ2-4; D is undetermined. This CDR3 has 14 amino acids. Per germline, CDR1 MNHEY and CDR2 SMNVEV (reference sequence). V was trimmed by 5 bases and J by 1 base, leaving 9 bases between them. CDR3 region: CASSPLGAKNIQYF. The DNA of the CDR3 is TGTGCCAGCAGTCCTCTAGGGGCCAAAAACATTCAGTACTTC.

This chain uses TRBV29-1 with TRBJ2-7; D call uncertain. CDR3 size: 13 residues. Germline-derived CDR1 and CDR2 are SQVTM and ANQGSEA. The ends were cut back, 3 bases at V and 3 bases at J, with 12 bases in the middle. This chain's CDR3 is CSVDGFGDYEQYF. The CDR3 DNA reads as TGCAGCGTTGACGGGTTTGGGGACTACGAGCAGTACTTC.

This clone has just one count. The chain links TRBV23-1 to TRBJ2-3, with 8 bases that match TRBD1. TRBV23-1 qualifies as an ORF whose function is uncertain. This CDR3 spans 15 amino acids. J lost 2 bases, V lost 4 bases, and 5 bases had no gene match. As DNA, the CDR3 is TGCGCCAGCAGTCTCCGGACAGGGACCACAGATACGCAGTATTTT. It codes for CASSLRTGTTDTQYF.

This chain connects TRBV6-5 to TRBJ2-7; 10 bases are shared with TRBD2. V lost 6 bases and J lost 3; bases outside the gene matches: 2. The CDR3 loop spans 13 amino acids. Germline lookup yields CDR1 MNHEY and CDR2 SVGAGI. The CDR3 loop is CASRLAGNYEQYF. The CDR3, as DNA: TGTGCCAGCAGACTAGCGGGAAACTACGAGCAGTACTTC.

This clone was seen just once. The chain uses TRBV5-1 and TRBJ2-2; TRBD1 agrees at 7 bases. Germline-derived CDR1 and CDR2 are SGHRS and YFSETQ. With V trimmed by 5 bases and J by 0 bases, 4 bases remained unmatched. This CDR3 has 15 residues. The CDR3: CASRTGTANTGELFF. The CDR3 nucleotides read TGCGCCAGCAGGACTGGGACAGCGAACACCGGGGAGCTGTTTTTT.

This chain joins TRBV6-6 and TRBJ2-3, with D maybe TRBD2 (5 bases). Germline-derived CDR1 and CDR2 are MNHNY and SVGAGI (reference sequence). V lost 2 bases, J lost 4 bases, and 16 bases lay in between. The CDR3 extends over 16 amino acids. The CDR3 DNA follows: TGTGCCAGCAGTTACGGTTTTGTGGGAGCGTCAGATACGCAGTATTTT. This gives the protein CASSYGFVGASDTQYF.